This T cell receptor beta chain was profiled in a study of T cells after yellow fever vaccination. Across the study: SMART-Seq v4 Ultra Low Input served to prepare low-cell-number fractions.

Germline V gene sequence: CDR1 LGHNA, CDR2 YSLEER. The CDR3 loop spans 18 amino acids. V shed 1 base and J 4 bases; nucleotides not matched to a gene: 13. Study findings and constraints: At around 95% for CD4 and about 87% for CD8, most primary-vaccination clones showed up again after the booster. Contaminating bulk clonotypes could be abundant in FACS-sorted repertoires.

TCRdb re-analysed the 5' RACE reads in MiXCR, keeping a single row per CDR3 protein. The repertoire holds approximately 85,000 distinct CDR3 sequences, with more than 10% as singletons. The source is a man younger than 35 who received the YFV17D yellow fever vaccine. This chain connects TRBV4-3 to TRBJ1-2; 9 bases match TRBD1. This material consisted of CD8+ T cells not binding an NS4B(214-222) dextramer, sorted from PBMCs, taken roughly 20 days after the first yellow fever vaccination. Written as DNA, the CDR3 is TGCGCCAGCAGCCAAGTGATTGGTCCGGGACAGGGCCCCTATGGCTACACCTTC. Protein product: CASSQVIGPGQGPYGYTF.